Described below is a single T cell receptor beta chain sequence and its context. V was trimmed by 5 bases and J by 4 bases, leaving 13 bases between them. Germline CDR1 reads SEHNR; CDR2 reads FQNEAQ (reference sequence). This CDR3 has 14 amino acids. Assay: immunoSEQ multiplex PCR; the TCRdb copy retains only in-frame clones and omits some. Of around 170,000 clones in the sample, 65% to 85% were seen once. The data originate from a study of blood T cell repertoires in COVID-19. This chain connects TRBV7-9 to TRBJ2-3; D is unclear. Sequenced: peripheral blood. The source of this sequence is a woman aged 55-75 years with acute or convalescent COVID-19. The CDR3 sequence: CASSPAYGSDTQYF. CDR3 nucleotide sequence: TGTGCCAGCAGCCCCGCCTACGGGTCAGATACGCAGTATTTT.